The present entry profiles one TCR beta chain with its context. Method: immunoSEQ multiplex PCR; TCRdb's copy keeps in-frame clones and lacks some. The repertoire includes more than 65,000 clones, over 80% of them detected once, and approximately 4.5% sits in the top ten. CDR3 length equals 14 residues. Germline loops: CDR1 SQVTM, CDR2 ANQGSEA. V gave up 4 bases and J gave up 10 bases; unmatched junction bases: 11. The data are from a study of early stage breast cancer tumors. This clonotype was obtained from a person aged 40 to 49 with breast cancer. The gene calls are TRBV29-1 and TRBJ2-1; 9 positions agree with TRBD1. The sample comprised blood. The CDR3 sequence: CSVGRGTGFNEQFF. The DNA for the CDR3 is TGCAGCGTTGGTAGGGGGACAGGGTTCAACGAGCAGTTCTTC.